These 17 T cell receptor beta chains came from one sample sequenced in a study of beta chain features in type 1 diabetes (dated by TCRdb to the late 2010s). Results and caveats for the whole study, not just this receptor: In all four CD4+ subsets, TCRB CDR3 length was moderately but significantly shorter in type 1 diabetes patients.

Their specific antigens are unknown. Library preparation used the immunoSEQ multiplex PCR assay. All of the isolated RNA was reverse transcribed with the High Capacity cDNA Reverse Transcription Kit, so expressed TCRB transcripts were sequenced. TCRdb holds this immuneACCESS table with in-frame rearrangements only. Some clones are missing; in checked studies, unresolved V genes explain under half, and the rest has no known cause. The sample data list around 26,000 clones, and more than 65% of these were observed just once. The ten top clones hold 0.9% to 1.4% of the sample. Sequencing was performed on stem cell memory CD4+ T cells from blood. The cell subset or site label, read with the paper, signifies: stem cell-like memory CD4+ T cells. The receptors shown here come from a middle-aged woman with type 1 diabetes.

The chain is built from TRBV7-8 and TRBJ2-6, with a tentative D call TRBD1 (7 bases). This CDR3 has 18 residues. The V and J ends lost 5 bases and 0 bases respectively, with 17 bases between them. The germline gives CDR1 SGHVS, CDR2 FQNEAQ. The CDR3: CASSGAGGLGSGANVLTF. CDR3 DNA: TGTGCCAGCAGCGGGGCAGGGGGACTTGGCTCTGGGGCCAACGTCCTGACTTTC.

This clone was seen only a few times. The chain joins TRBV6-6 to TRBJ2-1; 12 bases map to TRBD2. Looked up from germline, CDR1 is MNHNY and CDR2 is SVGAGI (reference sequence). V trimming: 8 bases; J trimming: 4 bases; junction bases outside the gene matches: 6. This CDR3 contains 15 residues. The CDR3: CASGRLAGGYNEQFF. The CDR3 nucleotides are TGTGCCAGCGGGCGGCTAGCGGGAGGGTACAATGAGCAGTTCTTC.

The chain carries TRBV5-1 and TRBJ2-1; D may be TRBD2 (5 bases). This CDR3 region has 14 residues. From germline, CDR1 is SGHRS and CDR2 YFSETQ. V lost 0 bases, J lost 4 bases, and 8 bases lay in between. Here the CDR3 reads CASSLVLGYNEQFF. The CDR3 DNA sequence: TGCGCCAGCAGCTTGGTACTAGGTTACAATGAGCAGTTCTTC. Complete variable domain (other parts from reference TRBV5-1 and TRBJ2-1): KAGVTQTPRYLIKTRGQQVTLSCSPISGHRSVSWYQQTPGQGLQFLFEYFSETQRNKGNFPGRFSGRQFSNSRSEMNVSTLELGDSALYLCASSLVLGYNEQFFGPGTRLTVL.

This clone has a handful of counts. The genes are TRBV6-6 and TRBJ2-5, with 10 nucleotides matching TRBD1. Germline trimming cut 7 bases from V and 11 bases from J; bases unmatched to any gene: 10. CDR1 MNHNY and CDR2 SVGAGI come from the germline V gene (reference sequence). The CDR3 is 13 residues long. CDR3 in DNA: TGTGCCAGCACCGGGACAGGGGTCGTTAAGCAGTACTTC. Amino acid sequence: CASTGTGVVKQYF.

This clone appeared a few times. The genes are TRBV7-3 and TRBJ2-3; D not certain. Germline assignment: CDR1 SGHTA and CDR2 FQGTGA. Between the trimmed V and J ends, which lost 5 bases and 1 base, there was a span of 16 bases. This CDR3 has 16 amino acids. CDR3 sequence (DNA): TGTGCCAGCAGCCCCTCGCGAGTCGTCGGCACAGATACGCAGTATTTT. The encoded protein is CASSPSRVVGTDTQYF.

The gene calls are TRBV7-9 and TRBJ2-3; 8 bases are shared with TRBD2. Germline V gene data show CDR1 as SEHNR and CDR2 as FQNEAQ (reference sequence). V gave up 7 bases and J gave up 9 bases; unmatched junction bases: 6. The CDR3 runs 12 residues. CDR3 sequence (DNA): TGTGCCAGCACCTACGGGGGGGGGACGCAGTATTTT. This gives the protein CASTYGGGTQYF.

V and J are TRBV30 and TRBJ2-1, with 10 positions matching TRBD2. Germline trimming cut 2 bases from V and 4 bases from J; bases unmatched to any gene: 2. The CDR3 is made up of 14 amino acids. Per the germline V gene, CDR1 is GTSNPN and CDR2 is SVGIG (reference sequence). The CDR3 DNA follows: TGTGCCTGGAGTAGGACTAGCGGTTACAATGAGCAGTTCTTC. As protein: CAWSRTSGYNEQFF.

This clone was seen a handful of times. The chain combines TRBV7-9 with TRBJ2-6, with D perhaps TRBD2 (5 bases). Per germline, CDR1 SEHNR and CDR2 FQNEAQ (reference sequence). Trimming shortened V by 5 bases and J by 0 bases, and 14 bases separated the two germline ends. The CDR3 length is 17 residues. The CDR3 sequence is CASSHLQAGSGANVLTF. CDR3 in DNA: TGTGCCAGCAGCCATCTCCAGGCGGGCTCTGGGGCCAACGTCCTGACTTTC.

This chain uses TRBV14 with TRBJ2-3; D may be TRBD1 (6 bases). V dropped 1 base and J dropped 4 bases, with 12 bases sitting between them. Germline CDR1 and CDR2: SGHDN and FVKESK. The length of the CDR3 is 15 residues. The CDR3 sequence is CASSQAGVLADTQYF. DNA for the CDR3: TGTGCCAGCAGCCAAGCAGGGGTTTTGGCAGATACGCAGTATTTT. The complete variable domain, with remaining parts taken from reference TRBV14 and TRBJ2-3, reads EAGVTQFPSHSVIEKGQTVTLRCDPISGHDNLYWYRRVMGKEIKFLLHFVKESKQDESGMPNNRFLAERTGGTYSTLKVQPAELEDSGVYFCASSQAGVLADTQYFGPGTRLTVL.

The chain combines TRBV4-1 with TRBJ1-1; D is uncertain. CDR3 length equals 17 residues. Per germline, CDR1 MGHRA and CDR2 YSYEKL. V was pared by 4 bases and J by 2 bases, with 20 bases between. The CDR3: CASSRSWSEVTNTEAFF. The DNA for the CDR3 is TGCGCCAGCAGCCGAAGCTGGTCAGAGGTTACTAACACTGAAGCTTTCTTT.

This chain uses TRBV15 with TRBJ2-4; the match to TRBD1 covers 7 bases. Trimming cost V 0 bases and J 7 bases; bases outside gene matches: 9. This CDR3 has 16 amino acids. In germline, CDR1 is LNHNV, CDR2 YYDKDF (reference sequence). CDR3 sequence: CATSRDLSLGQNIQYF. CDR3 nucleotides: TGTGCCACCAGCAGAGATCTCTCCCTGGGACAGAACATTCAGTACTTC.

V is TRBV6-5 and J is TRBJ2-7, with D possibly matching TRBD2 (5 bases). The CDR3 extends over 15 amino acids. Trimming left V 6 bases short and J 7 bases short, with 22 bases between. CDR1 MNHEY and CDR2 SVGAGI come from the germline V gene. The CDR3 DNA sequence: TGTGCCAGCAGCCGGGGAATAGCCGGCCCGGTGGAGCAGTACTTC. This gives the protein CASSRGIAGPVEQYF.

The V and J genes are TRBV7-5 and TRBJ1-2. TRBV7-5 is flagged as a pseudogene. This CDR3 region has 14 residues. CDR3 in amino acids: CARSHLGGTYGYTF. As DNA, the CDR3 is TGTGCCAGAAGCCACCTCGGGGGGACCTATGGCTACACCTTC.

A few counts support this clone. This chain joins TRBV5-1 and TRBJ2-2, with D uncertain. The CDR3 runs to 13 residues. Germline loops: CDR1 SGHRS, CDR2 YFSETQ. V was trimmed by 4 bases and J by 9 bases, leaving 13 bases between them. As DNA, the CDR3 is TGCGCCAGCAGCCCCTACAGTTCCCGGGAGCTGTTTTTT. The encoded protein is CASSPYSSRELFF.

The chain links TRBV7-9 to TRBJ2-1, with 10 bases fitting TRBD2. There are 15 residues in the CDR3. After removal of 2 bases from V and 8 bases from J, the junction contained 6 bases not matched to a gene. Germline loops: CDR1 SEHNR, CDR2 FQNEAQ (reference sequence). For the CDR3, the DNA is TGTGCCAGCAGCTTATGGGCTAGCGGGAGTGATGAGCAGTTCTTC. This sequence encodes CASSLWASGSDEQFF.

The V and J genes are TRBV5-1 and TRBJ2-5; 11 bases map to TRBD2. CDR3 length equals 15 residues. V was clipped by 4 bases and J by 3 bases; unmatched bases: 5. The germline V gene encodes CDR1 SGHRS and CDR2 YFSETQ. The chain's CDR3 is CASSAYSGREETQYF. CDR3 coding DNA: TGCGCCAGCAGCGCTTATAGCGGGAGGGAAGAGACCCAGTACTTC.

This clone was seen only a few times. The chain links TRBV4-1 to TRBJ2-2, with D maybe TRBD2 (5 bases). This CDR3 comprises 15 residues. The germline gives CDR1 MGHRA, CDR2 YSYEKL. The V and J ends lost 1 base and 6 bases respectively, with 12 bases between them. The CDR3 protein is CASSQVQWRPGELFF. The CDR3 DNA reads TGCGCCAGCAGCCAAGTTCAATGGAGGCCCGGGGAGCTGTTTTTT.